This record concerns one T cell receptor beta chain sequence. Its cognate antigen is unknown. Profiled with immunoSEQ multiplex PCR; TCRdb holds only in-frame clones, not every one. The table includes 37,000 or so clones, 82% detected once. The source of the sample is a study of CD4 T cells in relation to SARS-CoV-2 and coronaviruses. Study summary: After 10 days of antigen culture, PBMC TCR beta CDR3s were sequenced. A couple of subjects were Hispanic; patients were about eight males and a handful of females.

CD4 enrichment then naive enrichment separated naive from memory CD4+ cells. Sorted naive or memory CD4+ cells met CEF peptides for roughly nine days. CDR1 is MDHEN and CDR2 is SYDVKM in the germline V gene. The CDR3 has 19 residues. The V end lost 7 bases, the J end lost 0 bases, and 25 bases lay between the germline ends. The rearrangement uses TRBV28 and TRBJ1-5; no clear D. The source is an adult with COVID-19. The source material was naive CD4+ T cells from PBMCs, cultured in vitro. Subset described: naive CD4+ T cells isolated by negative enrichment. The CDR3, as DNA: TGTGCCAGCACCCCTACCGGAGCCCGCGGTGGGTATAGCAATCAGCCCCAGCATTTT. It codes for CASTPTGARGGYSNQPQHF.